The clone carrying this TCR beta chain was observed once. The data stem from a study of OX40 agonist ivuxolimab in advanced cancers. Study-wide context: Dose-escalation cases comprised hepatocellular carcinoma, melanoma, renal cell or head and neck cancer. The dose-escalation cohort was about 83% male, with a mean age of approximately 61 years, ranging roughly 20 to 90.

Assay: immunoSEQ multiplex PCR; the TCRdb copy retains only in-frame clones and omits some. The sample lists about 45,000 clones, about nine tenths seen once, with roughly 15% in the top ten. The CDR3 extends over 16 amino acids. Germline loops: CDR1 SGHAT, CDR2 FQNNGV. Trimming left V 1 base short and J 0 bases short, with 10 bases between. The V gene is TRBV11-2, the J gene TRBJ1-3; D perhaps matches TRBD1 (5 bases). The sequence was collected from an adult with an advanced solid tumor such as melanoma, head and neck, liver or kidney cancer. The source material was CD4+ or CD8+ T cells sorted from blood, sampled in a trial of the OX40 agonist ivuxolimab. The CDR3, as DNA: TGTGCCAGCAGCTTAGGTCCGGGGCCCTCTGGAAACACCATATATTTT. Translated: CASSLGPGPSGNTIYF.